The 19 T cell receptor beta chains listed next were all sequenced from one sample in a study of pediatric ulcerative colitis. The data were produced by immunoSEQ multiplex PCR, yet TCRdb's version contains in-frame clones alone and is incomplete. Among 10,000 or so clones, approximately 88% were seen once, and the ten largest hold around 7%. The sequenced material came from blood. These receptors all come from a girl aged 5 to 17 with moderate ulcerative colitis.

The V and J genes are TRBV7-6 and TRBJ2-5, with a possible D match to TRBD2 (5 bases). The DNA end favors TRBJ2-7, so the J call may be wrong. The CDR3 extends over 13 amino acids. Germline V gene sequence: CDR1 SGHVS, CDR2 FNYEAQ. The CDR3 DNA reads TGTGCCAGCAGCTGGAGCCGGGGATCCGAGCAGTACTTC. It specifies CASSWSRGSEQYF.

This clone was picked up one time. This chain links TRBV6-5 with TRBJ1-3; TRBD1 might be the D (6 bases). CDR1 and CDR2 from the germline V gene are MNHEY and SVGAGI. Trimming left V 10 bases short and J 0 bases short, with 13 bases between. There are 14 residues in the CDR3. DNA of the CDR3: TGTGCCACTCACAGGGCCGGCTCTGGAAACACCATATATTTT. Translation gives CATHRAGSGNTIYF.

This clone was counted a few times. This rearrangement joins TRBV5-1 to TRBJ1-1; D may be TRBD1 (6 bases). Trimming removed 0 bases at V and 1 base at J, with 7 bases between. This CDR3 is 14 amino acids long. Germline CDR1 and CDR2: SGHRS and YFSETQ. CDR3 coding DNA: TGCGCCAGCAGCTTGGACAGGGCGAACACTGAAGCTTTCTTT. It codes for CASSLDRANTEAFF.

This clone has a handful of counts. The chain joins TRBV4-2 to TRBJ2-7, with TRBD2 matching 10 bases. CDR3 size: 15 residues. Germline V CDR1 and CDR2: LGHNA, YNFKEQ. V was clipped by 0 bases and J by 1 base; unmatched bases: 0. The CDR3 sequence is CASSQETSGSYEQYF. CDR3 sequence (DNA): TGTGCCAGCAGCCAAGAGACTAGCGGGTCCTACGAGCAGTACTTC.

The CDR3 here is CASNQGEDYGYTF. The CDR3 DNA sequence: TGTGCCAGCAATCAGGGTGAGGACTATGGCTACACCTTC. This chain connects TRBV2 to TRBJ1-2, with D maybe TRBD1 (5 bases). V dropped 7 bases and J dropped 3 bases, with 12 bases sitting between them. The germline gives CDR1 SNHLY, CDR2 FYNNEI. There are 13 residues in the CDR3.

The chain uses TRBV2 and TRBJ2-7; no clear D gene. Germline V gene sequence: CDR1 SNHLY, CDR2 FYNNEI. This CDR3 spans 15 amino acids. The germline V and J ends were trimmed by 7 bases and 0 bases, with 16 bases remaining between them. The DNA for the CDR3 is TGTGCCAGCAAGGTTGGGGTTACGAGCTCCTACGAGCAGTACTTC. This sequence encodes CASKVGVTSSYEQYF.

The V gene is TRBV29-1, the J gene TRBJ1-1; no definite D call. The germline V gene has CDR1 SQVTM and CDR2 ANQGSEA. The V gene lost 6 bases and the J gene lost 0 bases, with 17 bases spanning the gap. The CDR3 has 15 residues. The DNA for the CDR3 is TGCAGCGTCGCCGCGGGATGGGGTATGAACACTGAAGCTTTCTTT. Translating gives CSVAAGWGMNTEAFF.

The chain uses TRBV29-1 and TRBJ2-3; D gene uncertain. V lost 3 bases and J 5 bases, leaving 6 bases between the germline ends. The CDR3 runs to 11 residues. Germline loops: CDR1 SQVTM, CDR2 ANQGSEA. CDR3: CSVEVQDTQYF. The DNA for the CDR3 is TGCAGCGTTGAGGTGCAAGATACGCAGTATTTT.

The rearrangement links TRBV4-1 to TRBJ1-1; D unclear. CDR1 is MGHRA, CDR2 YSYEKL, per germline. The CDR3 length is 13 residues. With 1 base removed from V and 4 bases from J, the gap between germline ends came to 7 bases. The CDR3 bases are TGCGCCAGCAGCCAAGCGGTGTCCACTGAAGCTTTCTTT. Translating gives CASSQAVSTEAFF.

The chain combines TRBV10-3 with TRBJ2-1; D not certain. V was clipped by 4 bases and J by 7 bases, with 8 bases between them. The CDR3 sequence is 12 residues long. Germline V gene data show CDR1 as ENHRY and CDR2 as SYGVKD. The CDR3 nucleotides are TGTGCCATCAGTGCAAGCGTAAATGAGCAGTTCTTC. It codes for CAISASVNEQFF.

This clone was found once. The chain employs TRBV6-4 and TRBJ1-2, with 9 positions matching TRBD1. Per the germline V gene, CDR1 is MRHNA and CDR2 is SNTAGT. This CDR3 has 14 residues. The trim removed 6 bases at V and 4 bases at J, leaving 6 bases unmatched. The CDR3 nucleotides are TGTGCCAGCAGACCCGGGACAGGGTCCTATGGCTACACCTTC. Residues: CASRPGTGSYGYTF.

This rearrangement joins TRBV10-3 to TRBJ1-2, with D tentatively TRBD1 (5 bases). This CDR3 has 15 amino acids. V was cut by 2 bases and J by 9 bases, with 19 bases left in between. Per the germline V gene, CDR1 is ENHRY and CDR2 is SYGVKD. CDR3 loop: CAISEGAGVLWSYTF. In nucleotides, the CDR3 is TGTGCCATCAGTGAGGGGGCGGGCGTTTTGTGGAGCTACACCTTC.

The CDR3 reads CASSLSAGGGETQYF. As DNA, the CDR3 is TGTGCCAGCAGCTTGTCTGCGGGGGGTGGAGAGACCCAGTACTTC. The chain is built from TRBV7-3 and TRBJ2-5; TRBD2 matches 8 bases. This CDR3 contains 15 residues. Per the germline V gene, CDR1 is SGHTA and CDR2 is FQGTGA. V lost 3 bases to trimming and J lost 4 bases; unmatched junction nucleotides: 7.

This chain connects TRBV4-1 to TRBJ2-7; D is possibly TRBD1 (6 bases). Trimming stripped 3 bases from V and 1 base from J, with 13 bases between. The CDR3 runs to 15 residues. CDR1 is MGHRA and CDR2 is YSYEKL in the germline V gene. CDR3 region: CASSQRTESSYEQYF. The CDR3 DNA is TGCGCCAGCAGCCAGAGGACAGAATCATCCTACGAGCAGTACTTC.

This clone was seen only once. The chain joins TRBV7-6 to TRBJ2-3, with unresolved D. Per germline, CDR1 SGHVS and CDR2 FNYEAQ. With 2 bases removed from V and 2 bases from J, the gap between germline ends came to 17 bases. The CDR3 extends over 17 amino acids. DNA for the CDR3: TGTGCCAGCAGCTTAAGCCAACTCACTACTTCCACAGATACGCAGTATTTT. Translation gives CASSLSQLTTSTDTQYF.

The gene calls are TRBV12-5 and TRBJ1-2, with D perhaps matching TRBD1 (6 bases). V was clipped by 3 bases and J by 8 bases, with 13 bases between them. This CDR3 contains 13 residues. The germline V gene encodes CDR1 LGHNT and CDR2 FRNRAP. CDR3 amino acids: CASGFTGGYGYTF. For the CDR3, the DNA is TGTGCTAGTGGTTTCACCGGGGGCTACGGCTACACCTTC.

V gene TRBV14 combines with J gene TRBJ1-6, with a weak D call TRBD1 (5 bases). The length of the CDR3 is 15 residues. The germline CDR1 and CDR2 sequences are SGHDN and FVKESK. Between the trimmed V and J ends, which lost 4 bases and 7 bases, there was a span of 14 bases. CDR3 DNA sequence: TGTGCCAGCAGCCCACCCGGGACGATAAATTCACCCCTCCACTTT. Residues: CASSPPGTINSPLHF.

V and J are TRBV7-9 and TRBJ1-6, with D maybe TRBD1 (6 bases). The germline V gene has CDR1 SEHNR and CDR2 FQNEAQ (reference sequence). V shed 5 bases and J shed 11 bases, with 19 bases lying between them. The CDR3 spans 15 residues. This chain's CDR3 is CASSTTGTTQPPLHF. For the CDR3, the DNA is TGTGCCAGCAGCACAACGGGGACAACACAGCCACCCCTCCACTTT.

The chain uses TRBV11-1 and TRBJ1-5; D is uncertain. CDR1 and CDR2 from the germline V gene are SGHAT and FQDESV (reference sequence). V was trimmed by 1 base and J by 5 bases, leaving 6 bases between them. The CDR3 has 13 amino acids. CDR3 DNA: TGTGCCAGCAGCTTAGGGAGAGATCAGCCCCAGCATTTT. Its protein product is CASSLGRDQPQHF.